Included here is one T cell receptor (beta chain) sequence, with context. Its antigen is unknown. Profiled with immunoSEQ multiplex PCR; TCRdb holds only in-frame clones, not every one. This table has about 85,000 clones, 85% to 95% appearing once. The data stem from a study of graft-versus-host responses after intestinal transplantation. Trimming removed 5 bases at V and 6 bases at J, with 8 bases between. Germline lookup yields CDR1 SEHNR and CDR2 FQNEAQ (reference sequence). CDR3 length equals 12 residues. The receptor was derived from a human donor who was the organ donor for an intestinal transplant. The chain joins TRBV7-9 to TRBJ2-1; no definite D call. Sequences were derived from unstimulated CD8+ T cells sorted from spleen or lymph node cells, sampled before transplant. The CDR3 region has the DNA TGTGCCAGCAGCGGTTCTATCAATGAGCAGTTCTTC. Residues: CASSGSINEQFF.